The 15 T cell receptor beta chains listed next were all sequenced from one sample in a study of regulatory T cells in long-lasting Graves disease. Arm-PCR with iRepertoire HTBI primers amplified the CDR3 regions for these TCR beta libraries. TCRdb reanalysed the multiplex PCR reads using MiXCR and keeps one entry per CDR3 protein. Of more than 350,000 distinct CDR3 sequences in the sample, under 15% were seen once. The time point is: newly diagnosed GD, antithyroid drugs for less than 3 months. RNA from PBMCs was the source of the TCR library. The same data also went into a second study, on T cells in Graves' hyperthyroidism and ophthalmopathy.

The sequences come from peripheral blood mononuclear cells (PBMCs), collected at new diagnosis, from a patient treated with antithyroid drugs. Source of these receptors: a woman in her 30s with Graves disease.

The chain is built from TRBV24-1 and TRBJ2-2; 10 nucleotides line up with TRBD1. The germline V gene has CDR1 KGHDR and CDR2 SFDVKD. With 4 bases clipped from V and 4 bases from J, the junction kept 8 bases outside the gene matches. The CDR3 length is 17 residues. The CDR3 region is CATSEFVGTGATGELFF. The CDR3 DNA is TGTGCCACCAGTGAGTTTGTGGGGACAGGGGCCACCGGGGAGCTGTTTTTT.

This clonotype occurred many times. The V and J genes are TRBV18 and TRBJ1-5; D remains ambiguous. Deletions cut 2 bases from V and 4 bases from J, with 9 bases between. This CDR3 contains 14 residues. In germline, CDR1 is KGHSH, CDR2 LQKENI. CDR3 region: CASSPGRGNQPQHF. Written as DNA, the CDR3 is TGTGCCAGCTCACCAGGTAGAGGGAATCAGCCCCAGCATTTT.

The chain combines TRBV19 with TRBJ1-6; no firm D call. The CDR3 runs 14 residues. Germline-derived CDR1 and CDR2 are LNHDA and SQIVND (reference sequence). V shed 4 bases and J shed 7 bases, with 11 bases lying between them. The CDR3: CASSTPRGNSPLHF. In DNA, the CDR3 is TGTGCCAGTAGTACCCCGAGAGGGAATTCACCCCTCCACTTT.

This clonotype was seen ten or more times. The rearrangement uses TRBV7-2 and TRBJ2-3; unclear D gene. V was trimmed by 5 bases and J by 6 bases, leaving 9 bases between them. The CDR3 extends over 12 amino acids. The V gene's germline CDR1 is SGHTA and CDR2 FQGNSA. CDR3 DNA sequence: TGTGCCAGCAGCCTCTTAGTGGATACGCAGTATTTT. Amino acids: CASSLLVDTQYF.

In its sample, this clonotype was seen a few times. V gene TRBV19 combines with J gene TRBJ2-7; weak D call: TRBD2 (6 bases). The CDR3 has 17 amino acids. CDR1 is LNHDA and CDR2 is SQIVND in the germline V gene (reference sequence). The V and J ends lost 3 bases and 3 bases respectively, with 21 bases between them. The CDR3 loop reads CASSIYPPVQGGYEQYF. DNA of the CDR3: TGTGCCAGTAGTATCTATCCCCCGGTGCAGGGAGGCTACGAGCAGTACTTC.

This clonotype was counted many times. The J gene is TRBJ2-5, the V gene TRBV18, with 7 bases aligning to TRBD1. J lost 4 bases, V lost 2 bases, and 10 bases had no gene match. The V gene's germline CDR1 is KGHSH and CDR2 LQKENI. The CDR3 runs 16 residues. CDR3 loop: CASSPSVTGFGETQYF. DNA of the CDR3: TGTGCCAGCTCACCATCTGTGACAGGGTTCGGAGAGACCCAGTACTTC.

This clonotype occurred many times. CDR3 bases: TGTGCCAGCAGTTTGAGGGCGGGAGTCGAGACCCAGTACTTC. Its protein product is CASSLRAGVETQYF. V and J are TRBV12-3 or TRBV12-4 and TRBJ2-5; 7 nucleotides line up with TRBD2. V gave up 3 bases and J gave up 5 bases; unmatched junction bases: 6. This CDR3 has 14 amino acids.

The chain carries TRBV19 and TRBJ1-1, with 8 bases aligning to TRBD1. CDR1 is LNHDA and CDR2 is SQIVND in the germline V gene (reference sequence). CDR3 length: 14 amino acids. V dropped 4 bases and J dropped 2; count of bases not matched to a gene: 3. The CDR3: CASSRDRSNTEAFF. The CDR3 bases are TGTGCCAGTAGTAGGGACAGGAGCAACACTGAAGCTTTCTTT.

Ten or more counts support this clonotype. CDR3 nucleotide sequence: TGTGCCAGCTCCTCTCATCGACGGGGCCTTGAGACCCAGTACTTC. As protein: CASSSHRRGLETQYF. This chain uses TRBV12-3 or TRBV12-4 with TRBJ2-5; either TRBD1 or TRBD2 may supply D (5 bases each). V dropped 8 bases and J dropped 5 bases, with 21 bases sitting between them. CDR3 length: 15 residues.

This chain joins TRBV28 and TRBJ2-7; 11 positions agree with TRBD2. The CDR3 spans 14 residues. Germline trimming cut 4 bases from V and 6 bases from J; bases unmatched to any gene: 5. The germline V gene has CDR1 MDHEN and CDR2 SYDVKM. The CDR3 protein is CASSSLAGVAEQYF. The CDR3 bases are TGTGCCAGCAGTTCACTAGCGGGAGTGGCCGAGCAGTACTTC. The full variable domain, with the rest looked up from reference TRBV28 and TRBJ2-7, is DVKVTQSSRYLVKRTGEKVFLECVQDMDHENMFWYRQDPGLGLRLIYFSYDVKMKEKGDIPEGYSVSREKKERFSLILESASTNQTSMYLCASSSLAGVAEQYFGPGTRLTVT.

There are many counts of this clonotype. The rearrangement uses TRBV20-1 and TRBJ2-7; 7 positions agree with TRBD1. V lost 1 base and J lost 2; bases outside the gene matches: 8. The CDR3 is 15 amino acids. Germline loops: CDR1 DFQATT, CDR2 SNEGSKA (reference sequence). CDR3 sequence reads: CSARGPGQHTYEQYF. DNA of the CDR3: TGCAGTGCTAGAGGTCCGGGACAGCACACCTACGAGCAGTACTTC.

The chain carries TRBV20-1 and TRBJ1-2, with D possibly being TRBD1 (6 bases). The CDR3 consists of 12 residues. The V end was cut by 6 bases, the J end by 1 base, with 9 bases between. Germline CDR1 is DFQATT and CDR2 is SNEGSKA (reference sequence). CDR3 DNA sequence: TGCAGTGCAGGGGGGGGTAACTATGGCTACACCTTC. Its protein product is CSAGGGNYGYTF.

There are many counts of this clonotype. The chain combines TRBV11-3 with TRBJ2-7; D is perhaps TRBD1 (6 bases). CDR1 SGHNT and CDR2 YENEEA come from the germline V gene. With 4 bases removed from V and 0 bases from J, the gap between germline ends came to 10 bases. This CDR3 has 14 residues. CDR3 sequence: CASSSDRSSYEQYF. In DNA form, the CDR3 reads TGTGCCAGCAGCTCGGACAGAAGCTCCTACGAGCAGTACTTC.

The genes are TRBV6-1 and TRBJ2-2; perhaps TRBD2 as D (6 bases). The ends were cut back, 7 bases at V and 7 bases at J, with 13 bases in the middle. The CDR3 extends over 13 amino acids. The germline gives CDR1 MNHNS, CDR2 SASEGT. CDR3 DNA: TGTGCCAGCAAGGAGGGGCTGAGCGGGGAGCTGTTTTTT. Translating it yields CASKEGLSGELFF.

This clonotype was seen only a few times. The rearrangement joins TRBV7-2 to TRBJ2-4; possibly TRBD1 or TRBD2 for D (7 bases each). V lost 8 bases and J 7 bases, leaving 27 bases between the germline ends. Per germline, CDR1 SGHTA and CDR2 FQGNSA. This CDR3 contains 17 residues. In nucleotides, the CDR3 is TGTGCCAGCCCACAGCCCGGGGAGGGGGCAGCCAGGAACATTCAGTACTTC. Translation gives CASPQPGEGAARNIQYF.